These 13 T cell receptor beta chains came from one sample sequenced in a study of regulatory T cells in long-lasting Graves disease. Assembly of TCR beta libraries relied on iRepertoire HTBI primers together with Arm-PCR of CDR3 regions. TCRdb re-called the multiplex PCR reads through MiXCR, storing one row per CDR3 protein. This sample yields around 460,000 distinct CDR3 sequences, of which around 15% are seen a single time; more than 15% belongs to the top ten. Regarding time point: newly diagnosed GD, antithyroid drugs for less than 3 months. PBMC RNA served as the TCR library source. The same sample was also studied in work on T cells in Graves' hyperthyroidism and ophthalmopathy.

The sequencing used peripheral blood mononuclear cells (PBMCs), collected at new diagnosis, from a patient treated with antithyroid drugs. The receptors were sampled from a woman in her forties or fifties with Graves disease.

This clonotype was recorded many times. The chain uses TRBV2 and TRBJ2-3, with D perhaps TRBD1 (6 bases). The CDR3 contains 14 residues. V lost 3 bases, J lost 5 bases, and 12 bases lay in between. CDR1 and CDR2 from the germline V gene are SNHLY and FYNNEI. The CDR3 DNA is TGTGCCAGCAGTGACAGGGGATTGAGAGATACGCAGTATTTT. It specifies CASSDRGLRDTQYF. Drawing the rest from reference TRBV2 and TRBJ2-3, the complete variable domain is EPEVTQTPSHQVTQMGQEVILRCVPISNHLYFYWYRQILGQKVEFLVSFYNNEISEKSEIFDDQFSVERPDGSNFTLKIRSTKLEDSAMYFCASSDRGLRDTQYFGPGTRLTVL.

This clonotype was seen many times. The chain employs TRBV18 and TRBJ2-3, with a possible D match to TRBD2 (5 bases). The V end lost 2 bases, the J end lost 3 bases, and 15 bases lay between the germline ends. The CDR3 runs 16 residues. Germline lookup yields CDR1 KGHSH and CDR2 LQKENI. CDR3 nucleotide sequence: TGTGCCAGCTCACCATACGCGGGCCCAATTACAGATACGCAGTATTTT. Protein product: CASSPYAGPITDTQYF.

This clonotype was counted many times. Germline and junction disagree at one end, which may indicate a read error. The chain recombines TRBV5-1 with TRBJ2-7; D tentatively reads TRBD1 or TRBD2 (5 bases each). The germline V gene has CDR1 SGHRS and CDR2 YFSETQ. The CDR3 has 14 residues. In nucleotides, the CDR3 is TGTGCCAGCAGCTTACTTCAGGGACCTTACGAGCAGTACTTC. It translates to CASSLLQGPYEQYF.

Remarks on this clonotype: A clone one base away is much larger, so this may be a read error. The missing conserved phenylalanine or tryptophan at the end of this CDR3 makes a read error likely. The rearrangement links TRBV5-6 to TRBJ2-1, with no clear D. This CDR3 is 14 amino acids long. Germline V CDR1 and CDR2: SGHDT, YYEEEE. Trimming shortened V by 1 base and J by 1 base, and 6 bases separated the two germline ends. The CDR3 DNA follows: TGTGCCAGCAGCTTGCAGCGTTCCTACAATGAGCAGTTCTCC. Translated: CASSLQRSYNEQFS.

Only a few counts were recorded for this clonotype. The chain combines TRBV29-1 with TRBJ1-2; no reliable D call. Trimming left V 3 bases short and J 4 bases short, with 12 bases between. CDR1 is SQVTM and CDR2 is ANQGSEA in the germline V gene. The CDR3 consists of 13 residues. The CDR3 nucleotides are TGCAGCGTTGAGTCCCCCAGGACCTATGGCTACACCTTC. Translating gives CSVESPRTYGYTF.

This clonotype was counted at least ten times. The V gene is TRBV7-9, the J gene TRBJ2-3; D might be TRBD2 (6 bases). Germline CDR1 reads SEHNR; CDR2 reads FQNEAQ (reference sequence). V dropped 2 bases and J dropped 3 bases, with 12 bases sitting between them. This CDR3 is built from 15 residues. CDR3 protein: CASSLPGEVTDTQYF. Written as DNA, the CDR3 is TGTGCCAGCAGCTTACCGGGAGAGGTTACAGATACGCAGTATTTT.

This clonotype was found many times. The chain couples TRBV28 to TRBJ2-1; no definite D call. CDR1 is MDHEN, CDR2 SYDVKM, per germline. V lost 6 bases and J lost 4, with 13 bases in between. The CDR3 spans 14 residues. CDR3 amino acids: CASRLGNRYNEQFF. The CDR3 DNA reads TGTGCCAGCAGGTTGGGGAATAGGTACAATGAGCAGTTCTTC. Variable domain in full (rest from reference TRBV28 and TRBJ2-1): DVKVTQSSRYLVKRTGEKVFLECVQDMDHENMFWYRQDPGLGLRLIYFSYDVKMKEKGDIPEGYSVSREKKERFSLILESASTNQTSMYLCASRLGNRYNEQFFGPGTRLTVL.

Only a few counts were recorded for this clonotype. The conserved phenylalanine or tryptophan normally closing the CDR3 is absent here, so this likely arose from a read error. The DNA is left out, because the CDR3 cannot be placed on it with certainty; the CDR3 is given as TCRdb lists it. The V gene is TRBV12-3 or TRBV12-4, the J gene TRBJ1-1. The CDR3 sequence runs 10 residues, both termini included. The chain's CDR3 is CASSLGGVVL.

As regards this clonotype: This may arise from a read error, as a much more abundant clone is one base away. This chain uses TRBV18 with TRBJ2-7, with D possibly TRBD2 on 6 matching bases. Germline CDR1 is KGHSH and CDR2 is LQKENI. CDR3 size: 15 residues. With 2 bases removed from V and 0 bases from J, the gap between germline ends came to 11 bases. CDR3 region: CASSPTGSGSYEQYF. For the CDR3, the DNA is TGTGCCAGCTCACCAACAGGTAGCGGCTCCTACGAGCAGTACTTC.

In this sample, this clonotype turned up many times. This sequence joins TRBV27 and TRBJ2-2, with 9 bases matching TRBD1. V was pared by 5 bases and J by 1 base, with 8 bases of the junction left unmatched. Germline lookup yields CDR1 MNHEY and CDR2 SMNVEV (reference sequence). CDR3 length: 17 amino acids. DNA of the CDR3: TGTGCCAGCAGTCCCCGGGACAGGGAGGGGAACACCGGGGAGCTGTTTTTT. As protein: CASSPRDREGNTGELFF.

This clonotype was seen just once. The chain couples TRBV12-3 or TRBV12-4 to TRBJ2-7, with 9 bases identical to TRBD1. V trimming: 6 bases; J trimming: 0 bases; junction bases outside the gene matches: 6. The length of the CDR3 is 15 residues. The DNA for the CDR3 is TGTGCCAGCAGGCTGGGACAGGGCAGCTCCTACGAGCAGTACTTC. Translated, it gives CASRLGQGSSYEQYF.

The chain carries TRBV25-1 and TRBJ1-5, with 9 bases lining up with TRBD1. Per germline, CDR1 MGHDK and CDR2 SYGVNS. The CDR3 is made up of 17 amino acids. V trimming: 3 bases; J trimming: 2 bases; junction bases outside the gene matches: 8. The CDR3 spells CASSEGGGQGGNQPQHF. Here the CDR3 DNA reads TGTGCCAGCAGTGAGGGTGGGGGACAGGGAGGCAATCAGCCCCAGCATTTT.

The chain is built from TRBV5-8 and TRBJ2-3; 9 bases line up with TRBD2. V shed 4 bases, J shed 6 bases, and the junction held 12 bases outside the gene matches. Germline CDR1 SGHTS, CDR2 YDEGEE. This CDR3 has 16 residues. The CDR3 coding sequence is TGTGCCAGCAGCCCCCTTGGCGGGAGGGCCTGGGATACGCAGTATTTT. As protein: CASSPLGGRAWDTQYF.